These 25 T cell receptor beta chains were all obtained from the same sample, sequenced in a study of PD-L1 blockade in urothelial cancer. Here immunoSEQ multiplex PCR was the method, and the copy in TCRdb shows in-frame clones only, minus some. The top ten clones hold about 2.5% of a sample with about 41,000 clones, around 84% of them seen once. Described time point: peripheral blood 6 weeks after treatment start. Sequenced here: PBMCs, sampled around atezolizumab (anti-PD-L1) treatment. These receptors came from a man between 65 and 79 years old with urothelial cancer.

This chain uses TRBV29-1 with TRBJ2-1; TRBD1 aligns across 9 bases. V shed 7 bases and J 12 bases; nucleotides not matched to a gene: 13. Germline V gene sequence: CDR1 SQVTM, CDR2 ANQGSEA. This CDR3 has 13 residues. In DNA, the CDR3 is TGCAGCGGGGACGGGACAGGGTCCAGCCTGCAGTTCTTC. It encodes CSGDGTGSSLQFF.

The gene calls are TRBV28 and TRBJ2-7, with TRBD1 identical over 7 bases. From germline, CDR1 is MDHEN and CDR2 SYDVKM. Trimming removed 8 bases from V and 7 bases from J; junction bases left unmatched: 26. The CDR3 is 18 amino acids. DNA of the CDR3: TGTGCCAGCCTCGCATTTGACACAGGGGCCGCCGTGATGGGAGAGCAGTACTTC. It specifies CASLAFDTGAAVMGEQYF. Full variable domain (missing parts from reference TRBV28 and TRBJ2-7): DVKVTQSSRYLVKRTGEKVFLECVQDMDHENMFWYRQDPGLGLRLIYFSYDVKMKEKGDIPEGYSVSREKKERFSLILESASTNQTSMYLCASLAFDTGAAVMGEQYFGPGTRLTVT.

The chain's CDR3 is CASSLTGGGPFYGYTF. As DNA, the CDR3 is TGCGCCAGCAGCTTAACCGGTGGTGGGCCCTTCTATGGCTACACCTTC. V and J are TRBV5-1 and TRBJ1-2; D uncertain. The CDR3 extends over 16 amino acids. V dropped 2 bases and J dropped 4 bases, with 18 bases sitting between them. Germline CDR1 and CDR2: SGHRS and YFSETQ.

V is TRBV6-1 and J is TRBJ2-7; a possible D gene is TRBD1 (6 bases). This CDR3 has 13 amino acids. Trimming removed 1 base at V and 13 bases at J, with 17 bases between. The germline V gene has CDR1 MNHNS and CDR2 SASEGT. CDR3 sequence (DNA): TGTGCCAGCAGTGAAGTAAGGGGGAAAGGGGCTTACTTC. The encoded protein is CASSEVRGKGAYF.

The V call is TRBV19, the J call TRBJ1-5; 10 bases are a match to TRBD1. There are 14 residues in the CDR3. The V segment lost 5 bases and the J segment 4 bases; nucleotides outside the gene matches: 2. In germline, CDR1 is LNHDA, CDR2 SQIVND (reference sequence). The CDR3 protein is CASSPGQGNQPQHF. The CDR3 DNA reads TGTGCCAGTAGTCCGGGACAGGGGAATCAGCCCCAGCATTTT. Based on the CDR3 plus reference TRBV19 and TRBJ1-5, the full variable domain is DGGITQSPKYLFRKEGQNVTLSCEQNLNHDAMYWYRQDPGQGLRLIYYSQIVNDFQKGDIAEGYSVSREKKESFPLTVTSAQKNPTAFYLCASSPGQGNQPQHFGDGTRLSIL.

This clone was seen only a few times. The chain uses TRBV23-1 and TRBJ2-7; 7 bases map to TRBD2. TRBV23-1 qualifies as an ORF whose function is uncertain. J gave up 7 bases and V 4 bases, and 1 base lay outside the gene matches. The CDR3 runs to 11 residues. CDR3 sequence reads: CASSPGREQYF. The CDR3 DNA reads TGCGCCAGCAGTCCCGGGAGGGAGCAGTACTTC.

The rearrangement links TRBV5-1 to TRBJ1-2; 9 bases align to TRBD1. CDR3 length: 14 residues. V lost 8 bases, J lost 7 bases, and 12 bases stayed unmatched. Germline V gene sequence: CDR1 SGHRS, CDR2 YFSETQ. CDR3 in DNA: TGCGCCAGTCAAAATGGACAGGGGAAAACTGGCTACACCTTC. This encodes CASQNGQGKTGYTF.

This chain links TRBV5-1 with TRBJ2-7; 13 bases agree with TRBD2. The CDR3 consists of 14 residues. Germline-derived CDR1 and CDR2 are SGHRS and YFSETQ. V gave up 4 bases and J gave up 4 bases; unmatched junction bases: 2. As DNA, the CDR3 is TGCGCCAGCAGCGGGACTAGCGGGAATTACGAGCAGTACTTC. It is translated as CASSGTSGNYEQYF.

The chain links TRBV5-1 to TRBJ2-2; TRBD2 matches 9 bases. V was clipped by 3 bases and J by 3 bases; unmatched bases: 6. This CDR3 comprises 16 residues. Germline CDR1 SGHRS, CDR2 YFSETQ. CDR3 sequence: CASSSLAGRDTGELFF. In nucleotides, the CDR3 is TGCGCCAGCAGCTCCCTAGCGGGACGAGACACCGGGGAGCTGTTTTTT.

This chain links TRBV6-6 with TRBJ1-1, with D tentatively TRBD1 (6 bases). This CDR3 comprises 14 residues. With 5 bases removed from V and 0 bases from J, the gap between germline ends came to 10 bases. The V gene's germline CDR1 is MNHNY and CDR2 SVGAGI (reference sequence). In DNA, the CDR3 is TGTGCCAGCAGTAAACAGGGCATGAACACTGAAGCTTTCTTT. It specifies CASSKQGMNTEAFF.

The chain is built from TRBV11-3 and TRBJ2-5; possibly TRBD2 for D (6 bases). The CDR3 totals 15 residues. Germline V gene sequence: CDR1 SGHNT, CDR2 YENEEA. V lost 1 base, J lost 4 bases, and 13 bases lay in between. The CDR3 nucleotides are TGTGCCAGCAGCTTAGCTGGGCGGGGCGGAGAGACCCAGTACTTC. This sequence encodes CASSLAGRGGETQYF.

CDR3 in DNA: TGCAGTGCTTCGGCCCGGGGGGAACTGTTTTTT. Protein sequence: CSASARGELFF. The chain carries TRBV20-1 and TRBJ1-4, with TRBD1 as a possible D gene (5 bases). Germline loops: CDR1 DFQATT, CDR2 SNEGSKA (reference sequence). The CDR3 sequence is 11 residues long. V dropped 5 bases and J dropped 12 bases, with 13 bases sitting between them.

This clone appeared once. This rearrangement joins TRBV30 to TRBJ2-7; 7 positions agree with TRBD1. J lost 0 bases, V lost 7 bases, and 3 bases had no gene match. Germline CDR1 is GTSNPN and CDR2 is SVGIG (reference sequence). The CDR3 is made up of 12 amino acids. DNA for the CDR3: TGTGCCTCGAGACAGGGCTCCTACGAGCAGTACTTC. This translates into CASRQGSYEQYF.

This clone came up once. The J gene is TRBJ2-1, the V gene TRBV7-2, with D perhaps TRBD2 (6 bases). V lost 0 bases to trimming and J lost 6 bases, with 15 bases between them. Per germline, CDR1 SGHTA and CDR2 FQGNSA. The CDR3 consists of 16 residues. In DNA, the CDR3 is TGTGCCAGCAGCTTAGCGGTCGGGAGTACTCCCAATGAGCAGTTCTTC. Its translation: CASSLAVGSTPNEQFF. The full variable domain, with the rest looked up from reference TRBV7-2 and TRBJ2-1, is GAGVSQSPSNKVTEKGKDVELRCDPISGHTALYWYRQSLGQGLEFLIYFQGNSAPDKSGLPSDRFSAERTGGSVSTLTIQRTQQEDSAVYLCASSLAVGSTPNEQFFGPGTRLTVL.

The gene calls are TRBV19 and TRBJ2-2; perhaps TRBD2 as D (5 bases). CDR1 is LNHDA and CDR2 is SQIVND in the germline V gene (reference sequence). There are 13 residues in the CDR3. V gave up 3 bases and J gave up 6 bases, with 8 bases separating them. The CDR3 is CASSIRGSGELFF. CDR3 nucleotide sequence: TGTGCCAGTAGTATTAGAGGGTCCGGGGAGCTGTTTTTT.

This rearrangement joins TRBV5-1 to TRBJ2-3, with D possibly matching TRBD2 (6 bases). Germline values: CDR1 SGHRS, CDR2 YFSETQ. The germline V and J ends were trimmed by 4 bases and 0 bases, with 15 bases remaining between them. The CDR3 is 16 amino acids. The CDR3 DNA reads TGCGCCAGCAGCCCTCGGGTAGCGGCTAGCACAGATACGCAGTATTTT. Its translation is CASSPRVAASTDTQYF.

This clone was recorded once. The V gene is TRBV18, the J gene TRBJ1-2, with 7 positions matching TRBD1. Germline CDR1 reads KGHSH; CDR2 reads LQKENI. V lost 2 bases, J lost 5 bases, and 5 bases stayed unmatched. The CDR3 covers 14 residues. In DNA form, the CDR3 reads TGTGCCAGCTCACCAGACAGGGACGTTTATGGCTACACCTTC. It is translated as CASSPDRDVYGYTF.

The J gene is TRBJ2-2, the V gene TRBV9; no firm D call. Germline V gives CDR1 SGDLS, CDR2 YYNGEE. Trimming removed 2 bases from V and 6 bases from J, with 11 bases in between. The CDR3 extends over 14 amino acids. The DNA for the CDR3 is TGTGCCAGCAGCGTCCTCACCCGGGCCGGGGAGCTGTTTTTT. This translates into CASSVLTRAGELFF.

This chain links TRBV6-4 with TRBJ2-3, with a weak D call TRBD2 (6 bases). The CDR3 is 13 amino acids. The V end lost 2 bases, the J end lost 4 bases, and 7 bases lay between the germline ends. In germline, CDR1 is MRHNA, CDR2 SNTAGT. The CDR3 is CASSDPGADTQYF. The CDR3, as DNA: TGTGCCAGCAGTGACCCGGGGGCAGATACGCAGTATTTT.

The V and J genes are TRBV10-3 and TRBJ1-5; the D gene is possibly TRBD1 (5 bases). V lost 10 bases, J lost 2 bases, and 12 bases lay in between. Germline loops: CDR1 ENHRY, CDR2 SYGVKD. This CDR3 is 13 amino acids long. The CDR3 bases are TGTGCCACCGCGACAGAGGGCAATCAGCCCCAGCATTTT. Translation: CATATEGNQPQHF.

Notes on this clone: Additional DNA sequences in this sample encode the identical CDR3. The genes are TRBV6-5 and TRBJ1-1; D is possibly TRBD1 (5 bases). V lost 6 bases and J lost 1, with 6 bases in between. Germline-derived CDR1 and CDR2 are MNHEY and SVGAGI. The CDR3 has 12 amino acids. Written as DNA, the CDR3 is TGTGCCAGCAGCAGGGCGAACACTGAAGCTTTCTTT. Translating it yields CASSRANTEAFF.

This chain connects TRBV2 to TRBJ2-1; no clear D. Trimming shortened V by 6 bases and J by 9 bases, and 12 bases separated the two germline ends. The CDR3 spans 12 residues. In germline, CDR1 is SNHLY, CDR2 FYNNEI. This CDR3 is CASSRESLEQFF. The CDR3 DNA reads TGTGCCAGCAGCCGTGAGTCCCTTGAGCAGTTCTTC.

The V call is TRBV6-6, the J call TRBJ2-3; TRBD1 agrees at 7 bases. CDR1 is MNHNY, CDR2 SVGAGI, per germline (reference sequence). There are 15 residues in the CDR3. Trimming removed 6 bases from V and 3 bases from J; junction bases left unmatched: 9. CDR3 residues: CASSRQGVRTDTQYF. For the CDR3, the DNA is TGTGCCAGCAGCCGACAGGGAGTGAGGACAGATACGCAGTATTTT.

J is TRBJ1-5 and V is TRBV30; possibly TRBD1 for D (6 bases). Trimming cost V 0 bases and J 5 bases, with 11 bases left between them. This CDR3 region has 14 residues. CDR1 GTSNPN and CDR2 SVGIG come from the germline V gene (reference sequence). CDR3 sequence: CAWSVSSGDQPQHF. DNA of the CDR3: TGTGCCTGGAGTGTATCGTCAGGGGATCAGCCCCAGCATTTT.

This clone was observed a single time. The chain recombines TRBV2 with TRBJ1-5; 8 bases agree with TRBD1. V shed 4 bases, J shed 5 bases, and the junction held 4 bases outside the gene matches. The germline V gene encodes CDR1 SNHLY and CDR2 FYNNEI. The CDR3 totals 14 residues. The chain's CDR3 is CASSGGTGHQPQHF. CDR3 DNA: TGTGCCAGCAGTGGCGGGACAGGCCATCAGCCCCAGCATTTT. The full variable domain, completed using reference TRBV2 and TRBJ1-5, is EPEVTQTPSHQVTQMGQEVILRCVPISNHLYFYWYRQILGQKVEFLVSFYNNEISEKSEIFDDQFSVERPDGSNFTLKIRSTKLEDSAMYFCASSGGTGHQPQHFGDGTRLSIL.